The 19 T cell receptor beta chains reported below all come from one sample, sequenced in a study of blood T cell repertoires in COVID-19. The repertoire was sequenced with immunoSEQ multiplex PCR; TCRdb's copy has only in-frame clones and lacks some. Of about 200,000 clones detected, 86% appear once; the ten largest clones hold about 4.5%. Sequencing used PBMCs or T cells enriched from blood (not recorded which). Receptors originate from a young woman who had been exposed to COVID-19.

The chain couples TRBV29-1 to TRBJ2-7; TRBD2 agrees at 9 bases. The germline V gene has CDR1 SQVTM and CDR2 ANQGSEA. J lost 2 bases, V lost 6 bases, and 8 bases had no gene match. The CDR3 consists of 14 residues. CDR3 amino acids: CSVTSSGGTYEQYF. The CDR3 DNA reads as TGCAGCGTGACAAGTAGCGGGGGCACCTACGAGCAGTACTTC.

This chain's CDR3 is CASSDRGGYGYTF. The CDR3 DNA is TGTGCCAGCAGTGATCGGGGTGGCTATGGCTACACCTTC. The rearrangement links TRBV2 to TRBJ1-2; D not resolved. The CDR3 spans 13 residues. Germline lookup yields CDR1 SNHLY and CDR2 FYNNEI. V lost 3 bases, J lost 4 bases, and 9 bases lay in between. The entire variable domain, with the rest obtained from reference TRBV2 and TRBJ1-2, is as follows: EPEVTQTPSHQVTQMGQEVILRCVPISNHLYFYWYRQILGQKVEFLVSFYNNEISEKSEIFDDQFSVERPDGSNFTLKIRSTKLEDSAMYFCASSDRGGYGYTFGSGTRLTVV.

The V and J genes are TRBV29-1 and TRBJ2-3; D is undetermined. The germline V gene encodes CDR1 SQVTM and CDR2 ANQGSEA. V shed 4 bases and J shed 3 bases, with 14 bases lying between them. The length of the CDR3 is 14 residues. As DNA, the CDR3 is TGCAGCGTTGGAGTGAGAGCGAGAACAGATACGCAGTATTTT. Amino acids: CSVGVRARTDTQYF.

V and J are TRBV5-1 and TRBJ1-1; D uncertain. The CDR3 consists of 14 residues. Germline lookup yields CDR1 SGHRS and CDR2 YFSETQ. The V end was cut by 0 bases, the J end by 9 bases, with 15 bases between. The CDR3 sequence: CASSLDDNSSKAFF. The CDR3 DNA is TGCGCCAGCAGCTTGGACGACAACTCATCAAAAGCTTTCTTT.

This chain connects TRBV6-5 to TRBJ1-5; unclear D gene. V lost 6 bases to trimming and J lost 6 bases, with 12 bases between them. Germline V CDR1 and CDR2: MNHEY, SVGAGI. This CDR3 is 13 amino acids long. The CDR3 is CASRGLEGQPQHF. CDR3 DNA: TGTGCCAGCAGAGGGTTGGAGGGTCAGCCCCAGCATTTT.

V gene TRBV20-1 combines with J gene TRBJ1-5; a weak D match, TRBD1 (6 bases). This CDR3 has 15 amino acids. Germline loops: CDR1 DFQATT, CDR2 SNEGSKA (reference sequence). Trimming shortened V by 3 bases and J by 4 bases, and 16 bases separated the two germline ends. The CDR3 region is CSASSARGGNQPQHF. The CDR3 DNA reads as TGCAGTGCTAGTTCCGCCAGGGGCGGTAATCAGCCCCAGCATTTT.

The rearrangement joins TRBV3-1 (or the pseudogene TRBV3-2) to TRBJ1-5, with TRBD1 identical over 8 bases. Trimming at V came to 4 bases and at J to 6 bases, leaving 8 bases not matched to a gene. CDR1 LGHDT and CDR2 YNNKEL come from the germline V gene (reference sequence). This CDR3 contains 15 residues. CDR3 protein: CASSLGTGGTQPQHF. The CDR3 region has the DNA TGTGCCAGCAGCCTGGGGACAGGTGGCACTCAGCCCCAGCATTTT.

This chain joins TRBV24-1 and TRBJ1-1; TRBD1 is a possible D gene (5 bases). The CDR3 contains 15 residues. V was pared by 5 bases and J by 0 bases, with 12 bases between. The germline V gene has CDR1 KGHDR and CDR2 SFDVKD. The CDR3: CATSGGSGLNTEAFF. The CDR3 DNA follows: TGTGCCACCAGTGGGGGATCAGGGTTGAACACTGAAGCTTTCTTT.

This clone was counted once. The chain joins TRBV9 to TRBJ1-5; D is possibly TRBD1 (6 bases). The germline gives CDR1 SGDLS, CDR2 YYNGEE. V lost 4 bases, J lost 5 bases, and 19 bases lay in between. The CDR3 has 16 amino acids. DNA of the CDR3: TGTGCCAGCAGCAATTTTGAACAGGGTATGTATCAGCCCCAGCATTTT. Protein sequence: CASSNFEQGMYQPQHF.

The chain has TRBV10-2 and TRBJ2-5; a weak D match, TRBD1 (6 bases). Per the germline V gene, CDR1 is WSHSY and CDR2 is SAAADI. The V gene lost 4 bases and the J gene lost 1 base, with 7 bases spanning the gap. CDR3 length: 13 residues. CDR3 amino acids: CASSVDSQETQYF. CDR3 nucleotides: TGCGCCAGCAGTGTGGACAGCCAAGAGACCCAGTACTTC.

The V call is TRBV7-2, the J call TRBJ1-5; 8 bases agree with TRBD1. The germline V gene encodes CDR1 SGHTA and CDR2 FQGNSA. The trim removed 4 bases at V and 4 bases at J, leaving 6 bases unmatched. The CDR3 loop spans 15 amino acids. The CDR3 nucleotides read TGTGCCAGCAGCTCCGGGACAGGCCGAAATCAGCCCCAGCATTTT. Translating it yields CASSSGTGRNQPQHF.

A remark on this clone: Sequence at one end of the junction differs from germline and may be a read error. The CDR3 is CASSSLTGYNEELFF. As DNA, the CDR3 is TGTGCCAGCAGTTCCCTGACAGGATATAATGAAGAACTGTTTTTT. The chain links TRBV6-5 to TRBJ1-4; D possibly corresponds to TRBD1 (6 bases). Germline CDR1 MNHEY, CDR2 SVGAGI. This CDR3 comprises 15 residues.

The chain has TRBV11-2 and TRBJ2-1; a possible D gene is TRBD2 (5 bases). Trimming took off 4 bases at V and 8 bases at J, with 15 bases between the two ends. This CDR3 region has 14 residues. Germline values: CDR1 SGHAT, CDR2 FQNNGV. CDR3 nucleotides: TGTGCCAGCAGCTCCCAATTAAAGGGAGATGAGCAGTTCTTC. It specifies CASSSQLKGDEQFF.

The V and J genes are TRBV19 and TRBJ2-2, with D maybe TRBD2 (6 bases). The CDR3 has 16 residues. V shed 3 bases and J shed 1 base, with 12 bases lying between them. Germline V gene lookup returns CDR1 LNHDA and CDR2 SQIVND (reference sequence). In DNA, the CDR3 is TGTGCCAGTAGTATGAGGGCAGCGGGGAACACCGGGGAGCTGTTTTTT. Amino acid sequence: CASSMRAAGNTGELFF.

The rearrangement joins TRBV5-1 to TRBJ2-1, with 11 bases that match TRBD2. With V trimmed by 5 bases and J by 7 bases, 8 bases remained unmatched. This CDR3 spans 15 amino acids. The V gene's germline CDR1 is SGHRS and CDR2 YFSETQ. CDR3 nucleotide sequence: TGCGCCAGCAGGGAATTAGCGGGGGGGAATAATGAGCAGTTCTTC. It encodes CASRELAGGNNEQFF. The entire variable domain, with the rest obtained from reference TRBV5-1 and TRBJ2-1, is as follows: KAGVTQTPRYLIKTRGQQVTLSCSPISGHRSVSWYQQTPGQGLQFLFEYFSETQRNKGNFPGRFSGRQFSNSRSEMNVSTLELGDSALYLCASRELAGGNNEQFFGPGTRLTVL.

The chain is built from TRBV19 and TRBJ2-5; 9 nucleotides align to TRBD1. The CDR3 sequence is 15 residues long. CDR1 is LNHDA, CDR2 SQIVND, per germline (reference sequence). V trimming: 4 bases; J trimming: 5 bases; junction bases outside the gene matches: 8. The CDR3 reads CASSTDRGETETQYF. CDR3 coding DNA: TGTGCCAGTAGTACAGACAGGGGGGAAACGGAGACCCAGTACTTC.

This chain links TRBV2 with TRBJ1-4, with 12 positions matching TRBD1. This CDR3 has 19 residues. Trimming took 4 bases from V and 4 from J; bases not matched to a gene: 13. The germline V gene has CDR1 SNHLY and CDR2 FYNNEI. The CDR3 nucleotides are TGTGCCAGCAGTGCCGGGACAGGGGGCGTTCGGGGATATAATGAAAAACTGTTTTTT. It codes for CASSAGTGGVRGYNEKLFF.

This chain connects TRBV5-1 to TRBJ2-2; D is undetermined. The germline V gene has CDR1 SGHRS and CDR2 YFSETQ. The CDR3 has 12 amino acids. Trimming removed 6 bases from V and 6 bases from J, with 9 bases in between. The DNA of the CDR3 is TGCGCCAGCAACAATCCCCCCGGGGAGCTGTTTTTT. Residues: CASNNPPGELFF.

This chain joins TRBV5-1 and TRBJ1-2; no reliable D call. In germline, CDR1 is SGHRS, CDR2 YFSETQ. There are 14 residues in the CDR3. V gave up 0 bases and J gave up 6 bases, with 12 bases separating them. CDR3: CASSLGGDLDGYTF. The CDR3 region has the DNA TGCGCCAGCAGCTTGGGGGGAGACCTGGATGGCTACACCTTC.